A single T cell receptor (beta chain) is shown here with its context. The source of the sample is a study of shared T cell receptors in the human thymus. Sequencing was performed with immunoSEQ multiplex PCR; in TCRdb, only in-frame clones are kept and a portion is missing. The sample has hundreds of thousands of clones, approximately 88% seen once; the top ten hold around 0.0099%. The germline gives CDR1 SEHNR, CDR2 FQNEAQ (reference sequence). V gave up 1 base and J gave up 6 bases, with 7 bases separating them. The CDR3 sequence is 12 residues long. These records were also assigned to another study, of human thymus T cells. That report notes: During corrective heart surgery, resections were taken, and the thymus tissue came from them. Among thymic and blood repertoires, usage of V and J genes appeared biased. Highly overlapping thymic repertoires among unrelated individuals were reported in related research.

Sequencing was carried out using thymocytes. The clonotype comes from a boy under two years old with a congenital heart defect. The rearrangement links TRBV7-9 to TRBJ2-7, with unresolved D. In nucleotides, the CDR3 is TGTGCCAGCAGCTTAGGCCCCAGCGAGCAGTACTTC. It is translated as CASSLGPSEQYF.